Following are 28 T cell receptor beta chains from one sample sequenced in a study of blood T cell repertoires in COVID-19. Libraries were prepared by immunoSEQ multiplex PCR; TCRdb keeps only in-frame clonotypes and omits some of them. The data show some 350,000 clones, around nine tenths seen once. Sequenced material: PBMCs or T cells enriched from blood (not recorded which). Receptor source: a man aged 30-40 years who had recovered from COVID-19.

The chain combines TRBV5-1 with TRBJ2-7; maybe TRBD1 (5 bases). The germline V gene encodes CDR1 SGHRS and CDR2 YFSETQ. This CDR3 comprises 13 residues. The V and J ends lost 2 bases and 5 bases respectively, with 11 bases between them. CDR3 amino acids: CASSFRAYHEQYF. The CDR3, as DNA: TGCGCCAGCAGCTTCAGGGCCTACCACGAGCAGTACTTC.

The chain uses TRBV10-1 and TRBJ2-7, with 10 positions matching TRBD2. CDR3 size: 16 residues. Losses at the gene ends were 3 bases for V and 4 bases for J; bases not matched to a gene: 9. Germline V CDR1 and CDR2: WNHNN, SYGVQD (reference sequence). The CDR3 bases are TGCGCCAGCAGTGATAGAGCGGGGGGGCCTTCGTACGAGCAGTACTTC. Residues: CASSDRAGGPSYEQYF.

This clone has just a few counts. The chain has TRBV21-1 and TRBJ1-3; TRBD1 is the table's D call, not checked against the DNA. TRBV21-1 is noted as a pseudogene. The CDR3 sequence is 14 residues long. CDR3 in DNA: TGTGCCAGCAGCATCGACAGGGGTGGAAACACCATATATTTT. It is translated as CASSIDRGGNTIYF.

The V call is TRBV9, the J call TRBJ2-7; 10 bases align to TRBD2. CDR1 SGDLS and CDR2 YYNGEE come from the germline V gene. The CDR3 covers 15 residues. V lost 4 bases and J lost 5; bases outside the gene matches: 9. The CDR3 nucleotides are TGTGCCAGCAGCAGGCAGAGCGGGGGGGCCCACGAGCAGTACTTC. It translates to CASSRQSGGAHEQYF.

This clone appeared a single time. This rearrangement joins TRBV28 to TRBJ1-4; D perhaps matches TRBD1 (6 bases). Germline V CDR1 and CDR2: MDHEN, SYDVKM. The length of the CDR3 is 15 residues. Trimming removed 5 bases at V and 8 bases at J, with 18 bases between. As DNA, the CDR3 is TGTGCCAGCAGTACTTTACAGGGTTCGTGGGAAAAACTGTTTTTT. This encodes CASSTLQGSWEKLFF.

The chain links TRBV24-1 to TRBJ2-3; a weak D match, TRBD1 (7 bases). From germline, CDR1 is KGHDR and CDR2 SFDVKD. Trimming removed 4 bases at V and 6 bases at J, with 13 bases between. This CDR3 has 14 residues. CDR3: CATSEEGQQDTQYF. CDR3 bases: TGTGCCACCAGTGAGGAGGGACAGCAGGATACGCAGTATTTT.

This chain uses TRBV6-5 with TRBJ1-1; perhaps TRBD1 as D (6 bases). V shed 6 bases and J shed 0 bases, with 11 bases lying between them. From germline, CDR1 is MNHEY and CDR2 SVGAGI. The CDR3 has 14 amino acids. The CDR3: CASRPTGLNTEAFF. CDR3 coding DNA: TGTGCCAGCAGGCCGACAGGCCTGAACACTGAAGCTTTCTTT.

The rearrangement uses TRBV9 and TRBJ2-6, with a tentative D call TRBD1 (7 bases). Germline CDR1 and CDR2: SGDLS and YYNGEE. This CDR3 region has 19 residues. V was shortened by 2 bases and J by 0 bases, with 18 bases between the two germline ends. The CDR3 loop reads CASSVTGDGGSSGANVLTF. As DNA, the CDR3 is TGTGCCAGCAGCGTCACAGGGGACGGGGGTAGCTCTGGGGCCAACGTCCTGACTTTC.

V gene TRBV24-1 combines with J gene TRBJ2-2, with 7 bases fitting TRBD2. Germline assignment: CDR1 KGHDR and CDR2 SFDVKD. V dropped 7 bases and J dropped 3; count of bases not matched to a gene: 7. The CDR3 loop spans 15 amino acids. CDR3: CATRAGYLDTGELFF. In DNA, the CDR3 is TGTGCCACCAGAGCGGGGTATTTGGACACCGGGGAGCTGTTTTTT.

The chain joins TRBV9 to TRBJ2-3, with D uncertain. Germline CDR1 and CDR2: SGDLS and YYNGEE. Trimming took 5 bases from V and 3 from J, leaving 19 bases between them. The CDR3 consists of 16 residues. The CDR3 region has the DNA TGTGCCAGCAGATCGTACCAGCGAGGTCCGACAGATACGCAGTATTTT. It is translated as CASRSYQRGPTDTQYF.

CDR3 protein: CASSFPGSDYGYTF. The CDR3 coding sequence is TGTGCCAGCAGTTTTCCAGGGTCAGACTATGGCTACACCTTC. The chain has TRBV28 and TRBJ1-2; TRBD1 might be the D (5 bases). There are 14 residues in the CDR3. V was clipped by 3 bases and J by 3 bases, with 11 bases between them. From germline, CDR1 is MDHEN and CDR2 SYDVKM.

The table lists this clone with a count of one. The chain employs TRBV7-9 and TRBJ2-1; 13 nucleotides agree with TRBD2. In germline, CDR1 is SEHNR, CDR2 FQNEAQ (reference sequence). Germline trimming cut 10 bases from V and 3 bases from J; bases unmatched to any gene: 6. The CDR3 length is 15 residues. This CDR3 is CATKTSGGLYNEQFF. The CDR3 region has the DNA TGTGCCACCAAGACTAGCGGGGGGCTCTACAATGAGCAGTTCTTC.

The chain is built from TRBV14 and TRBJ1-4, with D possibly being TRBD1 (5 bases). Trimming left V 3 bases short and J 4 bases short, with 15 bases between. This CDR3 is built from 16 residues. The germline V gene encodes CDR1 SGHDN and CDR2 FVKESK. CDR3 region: CASSHRSGGVNEKLFF. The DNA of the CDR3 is TGTGCCAGCAGCCATCGGTCCGGGGGTGTTAATGAAAAACTGTTTTTT.

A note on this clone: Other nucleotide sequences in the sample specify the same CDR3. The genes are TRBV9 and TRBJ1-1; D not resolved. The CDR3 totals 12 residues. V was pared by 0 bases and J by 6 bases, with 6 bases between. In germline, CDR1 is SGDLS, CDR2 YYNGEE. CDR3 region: CASSVGGAEAFF. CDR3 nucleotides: TGTGCCAGCAGCGTAGGGGGAGCTGAAGCTTTCTTT.

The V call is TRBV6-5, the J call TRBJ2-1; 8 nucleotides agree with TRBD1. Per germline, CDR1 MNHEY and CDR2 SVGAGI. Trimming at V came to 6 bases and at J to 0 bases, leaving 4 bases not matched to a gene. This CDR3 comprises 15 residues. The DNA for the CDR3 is TGTGCCAGCAGACCACAGGGGGGCTCCTACAATGAGCAGTTCTTC. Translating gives CASRPQGGSYNEQFF.

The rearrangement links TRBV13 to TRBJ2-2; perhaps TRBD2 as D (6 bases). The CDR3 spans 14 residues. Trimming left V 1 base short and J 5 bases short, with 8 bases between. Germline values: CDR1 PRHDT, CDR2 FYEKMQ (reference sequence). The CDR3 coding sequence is TGTGCCAGCAGCTTAGCGGGGGAAACCGGGGAGCTGTTTTTT. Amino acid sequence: CASSLAGETGELFF.

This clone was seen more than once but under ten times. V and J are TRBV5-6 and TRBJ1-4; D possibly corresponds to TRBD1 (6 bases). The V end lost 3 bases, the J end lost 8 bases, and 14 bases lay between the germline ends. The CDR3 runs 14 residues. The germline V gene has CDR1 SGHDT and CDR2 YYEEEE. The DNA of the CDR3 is TGTGCCAGCAGCTGGCCCGGGGACAACGAAAAACTGTTTTTT. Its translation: CASSWPGDNEKLFF.

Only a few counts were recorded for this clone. The CDR3 reads CASKGGAEDGYTF. In nucleotides, the CDR3 is TGTGCCAGCAAAGGGGGCGCCGAGGATGGCTACACCTTC. The J gene is TRBJ1-2, the V gene TRBV18, with 7 bases matching TRBD1. Germline V gene lookup returns CDR1 KGHSH and CDR2 LQKENI. V shed 8 bases, J shed 6 bases, and the junction held 9 bases outside the gene matches. The CDR3 is made up of 13 amino acids.

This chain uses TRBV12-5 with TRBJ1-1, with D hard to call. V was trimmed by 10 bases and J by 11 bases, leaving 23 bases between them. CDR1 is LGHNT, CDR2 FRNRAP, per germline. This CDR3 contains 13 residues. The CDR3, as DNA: TGTGCTATGAGGATCAGACGGAAGTCTGGGGCTTTCTTT. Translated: CAMRIRRKSGAFF.

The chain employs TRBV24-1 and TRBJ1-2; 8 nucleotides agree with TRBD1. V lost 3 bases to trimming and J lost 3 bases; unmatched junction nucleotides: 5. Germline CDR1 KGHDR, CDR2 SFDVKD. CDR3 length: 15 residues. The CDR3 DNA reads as TGTGCCACCAGTGATCCGACAGGGGAGGACTATGGCTACACCTTC. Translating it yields CATSDPTGEDYGYTF.

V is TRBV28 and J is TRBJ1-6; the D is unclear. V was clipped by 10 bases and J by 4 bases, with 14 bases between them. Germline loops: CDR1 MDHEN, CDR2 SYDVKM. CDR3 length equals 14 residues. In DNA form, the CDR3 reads TGTGCCACCACTGGTGGGCGATATAATTCACCCCTCCACTTT. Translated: CATTGGRYNSPLHF.

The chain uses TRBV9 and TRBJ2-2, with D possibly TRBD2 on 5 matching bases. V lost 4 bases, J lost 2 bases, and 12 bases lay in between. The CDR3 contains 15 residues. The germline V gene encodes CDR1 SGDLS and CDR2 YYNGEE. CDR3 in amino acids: CASSLEATNTGELFF. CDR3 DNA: TGTGCCAGCAGCTTGGAGGCGACCAACACCGGGGAGCTGTTTTTT.

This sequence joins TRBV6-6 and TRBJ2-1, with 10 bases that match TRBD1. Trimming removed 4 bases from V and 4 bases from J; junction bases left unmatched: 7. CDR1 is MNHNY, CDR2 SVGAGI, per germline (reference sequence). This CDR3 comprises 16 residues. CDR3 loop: CASSWARDRGYNEQFF. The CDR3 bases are TGTGCCAGCAGTTGGGCTAGGGACAGGGGTTACAATGAGCAGTTCTTC.

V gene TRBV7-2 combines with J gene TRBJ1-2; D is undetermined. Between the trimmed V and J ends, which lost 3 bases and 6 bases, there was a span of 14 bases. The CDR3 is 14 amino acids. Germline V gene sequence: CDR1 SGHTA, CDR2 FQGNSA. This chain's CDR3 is CASSFGRQHDGYTF. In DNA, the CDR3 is TGTGCCAGCAGCTTCGGCAGGCAGCACGATGGCTACACCTTC.

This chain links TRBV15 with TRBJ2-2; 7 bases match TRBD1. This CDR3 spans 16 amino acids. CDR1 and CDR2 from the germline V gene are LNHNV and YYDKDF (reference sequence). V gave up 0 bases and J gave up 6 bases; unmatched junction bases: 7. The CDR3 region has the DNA TGTGCCACCAGCAGAGATTCGACAGGGTCAGCCGGGGAGCTGTTTTTT. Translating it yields CATSRDSTGSAGELFF.

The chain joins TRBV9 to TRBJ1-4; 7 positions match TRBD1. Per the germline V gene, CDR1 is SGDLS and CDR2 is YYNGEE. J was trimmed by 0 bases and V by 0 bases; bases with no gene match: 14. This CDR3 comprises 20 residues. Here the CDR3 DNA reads TGTGCCAGCAGCGTAGATCCCGCAGGGGGGAGATATGCAACTAATGAAAAACTGTTTTTT. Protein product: CASSVDPAGGRYATNEKLFF.

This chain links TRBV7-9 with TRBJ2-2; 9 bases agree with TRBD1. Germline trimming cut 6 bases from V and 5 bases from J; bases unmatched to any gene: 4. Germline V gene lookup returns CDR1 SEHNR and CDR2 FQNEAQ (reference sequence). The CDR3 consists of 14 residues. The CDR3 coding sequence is TGTGCCAGCAGGCGGACAGGGGAAACCGGGGAGCTGTTTTTT. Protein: CASRRTGETGELFF.

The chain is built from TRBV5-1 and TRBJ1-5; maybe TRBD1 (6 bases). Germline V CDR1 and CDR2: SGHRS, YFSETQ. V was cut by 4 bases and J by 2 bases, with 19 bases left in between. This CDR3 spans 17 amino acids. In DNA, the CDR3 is TGCGCCAGCAGCCCTATGGGGGCCCAACCCGGCAATCAGCCCCAGCATTTT. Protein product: CASSPMGAQPGNQPQHF.